The 15 T cell receptor beta chains below were found in one sample sequenced in a study of T cell repertoires in cytomegalovirus infection. Each CDR3 protein gets one entry after TCRdb re-called the reads with MiXCR. Of about a million distinct CDR3 sequences in the sample, 30% to 40% were seen once. Their antigens remain unidentified. The sample consisted of cultured CD8+ T cells from PBMCs, taken from culture after CMV antigen stimulation. The receptors come from a human donor in good health (CMV status not recorded). Some clones in this sample may be carry-over from other donors' samples.

This clonotype occurred a few times. J is TRBJ1-1 and V is TRBV7-6; no definite D call. With 5 bases removed from V and 0 bases from J, the gap between germline ends came to 19 bases. This CDR3 has 17 residues. CDR1 is SGHVS and CDR2 is FNYEAQ in the germline V gene. The CDR3 region has the DNA TGTGCCAGCAGCCTCACAGTTCCTGACGGGATGAACACTGAAGCTTTCTTT. Amino acid sequence: CASSLTVPDGMNTEAFF. Full variable domain (missing parts from reference TRBV7-6 and TRBJ1-1): GAGVSQSPRYKVTKRGQDVALRCDPISGHVSLYWYRQALGQGPEFLTYFNYEAQQDKSGLPNDRFSAERPEGSISTLTIQRTEQRDSAMYRCASSLTVPDGMNTEAFFGQGTRLTVV.

A note on this clonotype: At one of its ends the junction is not consistent with the germline gene, which may arise from a read error. V is TRBV24-1 and J is TRBJ2-5; D gene ambiguous. From germline, CDR1 is KGHDR and CDR2 SFDVKD. This CDR3 region has 14 residues. This CDR3 is CANSDSVAPETQYF. The CDR3 DNA follows: TGTGCCAACAGTGATTCGGTGGCGCCTGAGACCCAGTACTTC.

V usage is TRBV19 and J usage is TRBJ2-5; the D gene is possibly TRBD2 (5 bases). Germline V CDR1 and CDR2: LNHDA, SQIVND (reference sequence). Trimming removed 7 bases at V and 5 bases at J, with 17 bases between. The length of the CDR3 is 14 residues. The CDR3 bases are TGTGCCAGTACTCCAGACACGGAGGTGGAGACCCAGTACTTC. Encoded protein: CASTPDTEVETQYF.

The genes are TRBV4-1 and TRBJ2-5; 8 bases line up with TRBD1. The CDR3 length is 15 residues. Germline V CDR1 and CDR2: MGHRA, YSYEKL. V trimming: 2 bases; J trimming: 5 bases; junction bases outside the gene matches: 7. This chain's CDR3 is CASSQPDRGQETQYF. The CDR3 bases are TGCGCCAGCAGCCAACCTGACAGGGGCCAGGAGACCCAGTACTTC.

The sample holds a few counts of this clonotype. This chain connects TRBV20-1 to TRBJ2-3; either TRBD1 or TRBD2 may fit D (6 bases each). V was cut by 3 bases and J by 5 bases, with 21 bases left in between. This CDR3 spans 16 amino acids. Germline lookup yields CDR1 DFQATT and CDR2 SNEGSKA (reference sequence). The CDR3 DNA reads as TGCAGTGCTAGGTGGGGGGCGGCTTCAGAGGGAGATACGCAGTATTTT. This gives the protein CSARWGAASEGDTQYF.

This clonotype showed up many times. The chain joins TRBV27 to TRBJ2-1, with no clear D. The CDR3 loop spans 13 amino acids. Trimming took off 2 bases at V and 3 bases at J, with 5 bases between the two ends. Germline loops: CDR1 MNHEY, CDR2 SMNVEV (reference sequence). Written as DNA, the CDR3 is TGTGCCAGCAGTTTAAGACTCTACAATGAGCAGTTCTTC. It yields the protein CASSLRLYNEQFF.

V and J are TRBV6-2 or TRBV6-3 and TRBJ2-1; D gene ambiguous. Trimming stripped 2 bases from V and 5 bases from J, with 7 bases between. CDR3 length equals 13 residues. The germline V gene has CDR1 MNHEY and CDR2 SVGEGT. This CDR3 is CASSYLRNNEQFF. CDR3 in DNA: TGTGCCAGCAGTTACCTTCGAAACAATGAGCAGTTCTTC.

Concerning this clonotype itself: This clone may be a read error of a much larger clone one base away. This chain joins TRBV7-2 and TRBJ1-1; D may be TRBD1 (6 bases). Germline CDR1 reads SGHTA; CDR2 reads FQGNSA. The CDR3 runs to 16 residues. The CDR3 sequence is CASSFDRIIMNTETFF. The CDR3 DNA reads as TGTGCCAGCAGCTTCGACAGGATTATTATGAACACTGAAACTTTCTTT.

V is TRBV4-2 and J is TRBJ2-7, with 7 bases lining up with TRBD2. The CDR3 sequence is 17 residues long. Germline CDR1 LGHNA, CDR2 YNFKEQ. The V and J ends lost 4 bases and 1 base, in that order; junction bases with no gene match: 13. For the CDR3, the DNA is TGTGCCAGCAGCCCTGGGGAGGGGAGGTGGATATCCTACGAGCAGTACTTC. Its protein is CASSPGEGRWISYEQYF.

The J gene is TRBJ2-7, the V gene TRBV7-6; possibly TRBD1 for D (6 bases). The CDR3 runs 14 residues. CDR1 is SGHVS and CDR2 is FNYEAQ in the germline V gene. Trimming removed 3 bases at V and 2 bases at J, with 11 bases between. This chain's CDR3 is CASSFDGQTYEQYF. DNA for the CDR3: TGTGCCAGCAGCTTCGATGGACAGACCTACGAGCAGTACTTC.

V and J are TRBV2 and TRBJ1-1; weak D call: TRBD1 (5 bases). This CDR3 is built from 13 residues. V dropped 5 bases and J dropped 5 bases, with 12 bases sitting between them. CDR1 SNHLY and CDR2 FYNNEI come from the germline V gene. This CDR3 is CASSHRQLTEAFF. For the CDR3, the DNA is TGTGCCAGCAGTCACAGACAGTTAACTGAAGCTTTCTTT.

V gene TRBV6-1 combines with J gene TRBJ2-7; 8 bases align to TRBD1. The CDR3 loop spans 17 amino acids. Germline assignment: CDR1 MNHNS and CDR2 SASEGT. V shed 3 bases, J shed 2 bases, and the junction held 12 bases outside the gene matches. This chain's CDR3 is CASSELVGQGPTYEQYV. In DNA form, the CDR3 reads TGTGCCAGCAGTGAGCTCGTCGGACAGGGACCAACCTACGAGCAGTACGTC.

V is TRBV5-6 and J is TRBJ2-7, with D unclear. Per germline, CDR1 SGHDT and CDR2 YYEEEE. Trimming removed 0 bases at V and 4 bases at J, with 8 bases between. This CDR3 contains 13 residues. The CDR3 nucleotides are TGTGCCAGCAGCTTGGGGAACGGATACGAGCAGTACGTC. Translated, it gives CASSLGNGYEQYV.

This rearrangement joins TRBV20-1 to TRBJ1-1; the D is unclear. The germline V gene encodes CDR1 DFQATT and CDR2 SNEGSKA (reference sequence). The CDR3 contains 13 residues. V lost 0 bases, J lost 7 bases, and 12 bases lay in between. The CDR3 spells CSARDPDRDEAFF. Written as DNA, the CDR3 is TGCAGTGCTAGAGACCCAGATCGTGATGAAGCTTTCTTT.

V usage is TRBV7-6 and J usage is TRBJ2-5; D not certain. The ends were cut back, 5 bases at V and 4 bases at J, with 11 bases in the middle. CDR3 length: 13 amino acids. Germline V lookup: CDR1 SGHVS, CDR2 FNYEAQ. CDR3 sequence: CASSIIETETQYF. The CDR3, as DNA: TGTGCCAGCAGCATTATTGAAACAGAGACCCAGTACTTC.